This passage covers 23 T cell receptor beta chains from one sample sequenced in a study of T cell repertoires in cytomegalovirus infection. The antigens for these receptors are not known. TCRdb fed the reads into MiXCR, producing one record per CDR3 protein. The sample yields 370,000 or so distinct CDR3 sequences, nearly 35% seen once. The specimen was cultured PBMCs, collected from culture after CMV antigen stimulation. All receptors come from a human donor in good health (CMV status not recorded). Some clones in this sample may be carry-over from other donors' samples.

This clonotype was found many times. V usage is TRBV11-2 and J usage is TRBJ2-2, with 9 bases identical to TRBD1. The CDR3 is 16 residues long. Losses at the gene ends were 1 base for V and 5 bases for J; bases not matched to a gene: 5. In germline, CDR1 is SGHAT, CDR2 FQNNGV. In DNA form, the CDR3 reads TGTGCCAGCAGCTTAGCGGGACAGGGTAATACCGGGGAGCTGTTTTTT. This sequence encodes CASSLAGQGNTGELFF.

The chain carries TRBV27 and TRBJ1-2, with a tentative D call TRBD1 (6 bases). The CDR3 is made up of 16 amino acids. Germline CDR1 reads MNHEY; CDR2 reads SMNVEV (reference sequence). Trimming took off 5 bases at V and 4 bases at J, with 20 bases between the two ends. CDR3 in DNA: TGTGCCAGCAGTGCCACAGGGATGAGTCGGGGCTATGGCTACACCTTC. This encodes CASSATGMSRGYGYTF.

V gene TRBV4-2 combines with J gene TRBJ1-5; unclear D gene. There are 13 residues in the CDR3. Trimming shortened V by 0 bases and J by 7 bases, and 7 bases separated the two germline ends. Per the germline V gene, CDR1 is LGHNA and CDR2 is YNFKEQ. The CDR3 bases are TGTGCCAGCAGCCAAGATCTACTGCAGCCCCAGCATTTT. It translates to CASSQDLLQPQHF.

The chain couples TRBV12-3 or TRBV12-4 to TRBJ1-5; no clear D. CDR3 length equals 13 residues. Between the trimmed V and J ends, which lost 9 bases and 0 bases, there was a span of 9 bases. CDR3 bases: TGTGCCAGTGGGTGGGCTAGCAATCAGCCCCAGCATTTT. Its protein product is CASGWASNQPQHF.

This clonotype was seen a single time. This rearrangement joins TRBV5-1 to TRBJ2-1; D is possibly TRBD2 (6 bases). V dropped 0 bases and J dropped 8 bases, with 15 bases sitting between them. Germline V gene sequence: CDR1 SGHRS, CDR2 YFSETQ. This CDR3 comprises 15 residues. The CDR3 coding sequence is TGCGCCAGCAGCTTGGGTCCCGGGGGAGGCGATGAGCAGTTCTTC. Amino acid sequence: CASSLGPGGGDEQFF.

This clonotype was seen more than once but under ten times. The genes are TRBV12-3 or TRBV12-4 and TRBJ1-4; tentatively, D is TRBD1 (5 bases). The CDR3 extends over 15 amino acids. Trimming left V 5 bases short and J 4 bases short, with 14 bases between. In DNA, the CDR3 is TGTGCCAGCAGTCCGCGGGTGGGGCTTAATGAAAAACTGTTTTTT. Protein: CASSPRVGLNEKLFF.

This clonotype was found once. The CDR3 region is CASSHGRRRNTEAFF. CDR3 nucleotide sequence: TGCGCCAGCAGCCACGGACGCCGGAGGAACACTGAAGCTTTCTTT. This chain links TRBV4-1 with TRBJ1-1; no clear D. Germline loops: CDR1 MGHRA, CDR2 YSYEKL. V lost 3 bases to trimming and J lost 1 base, with 12 bases between them. The CDR3 contains 15 residues.

The V call is TRBV27, the J call TRBJ2-1; 8 positions agree with TRBD2. The CDR3 is 15 residues long. Looked up from germline, CDR1 is MNHEY and CDR2 is SMNVEV (reference sequence). V lost 8 bases to trimming and J lost 3 bases; unmatched junction nucleotides: 9. The CDR3 nucleotides read TGTGCCAGCTTCCCCGCGGGAGGTCTCTACAATGAGCAGTTCTTC. This translates into CASFPAGGLYNEQFF.

V and J are TRBV27 and TRBJ1-6; 8 bases match TRBD1. CDR3 size: 18 residues. Germline trimming cut 6 bases from V and 0 bases from J; bases unmatched to any gene: 10. Germline lookup yields CDR1 MNHEY and CDR2 SMNVEV (reference sequence). CDR3 in DNA: TGTGCCAGCAGCCCGGGACAGGCAAGGAGCTCCTATAATTCACCCCTCCACTTT. Amino acids: CASSPGQARSSYNSPLHF.

In its sample, this clonotype was seen many times. This rearrangement joins TRBV19 to TRBJ2-1; TRBD2 matches 7 bases. CDR3 length: 16 amino acids. CDR1 is LNHDA, CDR2 SQIVND, per germline (reference sequence). Trimming took 5 bases from V and 15 from J; bases not matched to a gene: 22. DNA for the CDR3: TGTGCCAGTAGTTCTGGGTCCGTGACTAGCCCTTGGGTACGGTTCTTC. Amino acids: CASSSGSVTSPWVRFF.

The genes are TRBV27 and TRBJ1-2, with 9 positions matching TRBD1. Germline CDR1 reads MNHEY; CDR2 reads SMNVEV (reference sequence). The CDR3 runs to 14 residues. J was trimmed by 5 bases and V by 3 bases; bases with no gene match: 4. CDR3 coding DNA: TGTGCCAGCAGTTTCACAGGGGGCATATATGGCTACACCTTC. Translation: CASSFTGGIYGYTF.

This clonotype was observed at least ten times. This chain connects TRBV7-2 to TRBJ1-6; D is uncertain. Deletions cut 2 bases from V and 7 bases from J, with 18 bases between. Germline CDR1 reads SGHTA; CDR2 reads FQGNSA. The CDR3 is 17 residues long. The DNA for the CDR3 is TGTGCCAGCAGCTTAAAATCCAACTCGGCGACGAATTCACCCCTCCACTTT. It yields the protein CASSLKSNSATNSPLHF. The full variable domain, rest sourced from reference TRBV7-2 and TRBJ1-6, is GAGVSQSPSNKVTEKGKDVELRCDPISGHTALYWYRQSLGQGLEFLIYFQGNSAPDKSGLPSDRFSAERTGGSVSTLTIQRTQQEDSAVYLCASSLKSNSATNSPLHFGNGTRLTVT.

This clonotype has just a few counts. The genes are TRBV3-1 and TRBJ1-5, with 11 nucleotides matching TRBD1. The CDR3 loop spans 16 amino acids. Losses at the gene ends were 0 bases for V and 8 bases for J; bases not matched to a gene: 6. Germline V lookup: CDR1 LGHDT, CDR2 YNNKEL (reference sequence). The CDR3 nucleotides read TGTGCCAGCAGCCAAGACCTCGGACAGGGGGCTGAGCCCCAGCATTTT. Its protein product is CASSQDLGQGAEPQHF.

CDR3 DNA: TGTGCCAGCAACCCGACAGGGGTCCAAGAGACCCAGTACTTC. It encodes CASNPTGVQETQYF. The chain has TRBV6-2 or TRBV6-3 and TRBJ2-5, with TRBD1 identical over 8 bases. CDR1 MNHEY and CDR2 SVGEGT come from the germline V gene. With 7 bases clipped from V and 1 base from J, the junction kept 5 bases outside the gene matches. The CDR3 covers 14 residues.

This chain links TRBV20-1 with TRBJ2-1, with D tentatively TRBD2 (5 bases). V was clipped by 8 bases and J by 8 bases, with 13 bases between them. This CDR3 region has 11 residues. Germline CDR1 DFQATT, CDR2 SNEGSKA (reference sequence). The chain's CDR3 is CSPADSDEQFF. The CDR3 DNA sequence: TGCAGTCCTGCGGACTCCGATGAGCAGTTCTTC.

This clonotype was observed once. This chain links TRBV7-2 with TRBJ2-7; D unclear. The germline V gene encodes CDR1 SGHTA and CDR2 FQGNSA. The length of the CDR3 is 13 residues. V was shortened by 4 bases and J by 0 bases, with 7 bases between the two germline ends. CDR3 coding DNA: TGTGCCAGCAGCTACGGGTTCTCCTACGAGCAGTACTTC. It translates to CASSYGFSYEQYF.

This rearrangement joins TRBV7-2 to TRBJ2-3; D perhaps matches TRBD1 (6 bases). V lost 3 bases and J lost 8, with 15 bases in between. The CDR3 extends over 14 amino acids. Germline lookup yields CDR1 SGHTA and CDR2 FQGNSA. The CDR3 reads CASSLADSLFTQYF. Written as DNA, the CDR3 is TGTGCCAGCAGCTTGGCGGACAGCTTATTTACGCAGTATTTT.

This clonotype showed up many times. The gene calls are TRBV7-9 and TRBJ2-2; D might be TRBD1 (6 bases). The CDR3 runs to 13 residues. Trimming left V 5 bases short and J 7 bases short, with 11 bases between. Germline V gives CDR1 SEHNR, CDR2 FQNEAQ (reference sequence). The CDR3 reads CASSLQGHGELFF. The CDR3 nucleotides read TGTGCCAGCAGCCTACAGGGTCACGGGGAGCTGTTTTTT.

The chain combines TRBV7-8 with TRBJ2-7, with TRBD1 matching over 8 bases. The CDR3 totals 17 residues. The V gene end was trimmed by 4 bases and the J gene end by 7 bases; junction bases not matched to a gene: 18. CDR1 and CDR2 (germline): SGHVS, FQNEAQ. The CDR3 loop reads CASSSRQGATPLDEQYV. For the CDR3, the DNA is TGTGCCAGCAGCTCCCGCCAGGGGGCTACCCCTCTGGATGAGCAGTACGTC.

The table lists this clonotype with many counts. The chain joins TRBV7-3 to TRBJ2-3, with D tentatively TRBD1 (6 bases). The V and J ends lost 5 bases and 8 bases respectively, with 20 bases between them. CDR1 and CDR2 (germline): SGHTA, FQGTGA. The CDR3 loop spans 15 amino acids. The CDR3 region has the DNA TGTGCCAGCAGCCCCCAAGGTCAGGGGATAGGTACGCAGTATTTT. Translation: CASSPQGQGIGTQYF. Filled out from reference TRBV7-3 and TRBJ2-3, the complete variable domain reads GAGVSQTPSNKVTEKGKYVELRCDPISGHTALYWYRQSLGQGPEFLIYFQGTGAADDSGLPNDRFFAVRPEGSVSTLKIQRTERGDSAVYLCASSPQGQGIGTQYFGPGTRLTVL.

This clonotype was counted between two and nine times. J is TRBJ2-7 and V is TRBV19, with D tentatively TRBD1 (5 bases). This CDR3 comprises 14 residues. CDR1 and CDR2 (germline): LNHDA, SQIVND (reference sequence). Trimming pared 9 bases from V and 2 bases from J, leaving 17 bases between. The CDR3, as DNA: TGTGCCAGCCGAGTTGTTGGGGCTCCCTACGAGCAGTACGTC. Residues: CASRVVGAPYEQYV.

This clonotype has just a few counts. The chain carries TRBV6-6 and TRBJ1-1, with TRBD1 matching over 7 bases. CDR1 is MNHNY and CDR2 is SVGAGI in the germline V gene (reference sequence). V lost 5 bases to trimming and J lost 1 base; unmatched junction nucleotides: 4. This CDR3 is built from 14 residues. The CDR3 sequence is CASSATGPNTEAFF. The CDR3 nucleotides are TGTGCCAGCAGTGCGACAGGGCCGAACACTGAAGCTTTCTTT.

V and J are TRBV6-2 or TRBV6-3 and TRBJ2-1; D unresolved. Germline V gene sequence: CDR1 MNHEY, CDR2 SVGEGT. The CDR3 is 12 residues long. The V end was cut by 4 bases, the J end by 7 bases, with 8 bases between. Here the CDR3 reads CASSLVRNEQFF. The CDR3 DNA is TGTGCCAGCAGTTTAGTAAGGAATGAGCAGTTCTTC.